This T cell receptor beta chain was profiled in a study of human T cells and chemical hapten exposure (dated by TCRdb to the early 2020s). With respect to the entire study: For sensitization, 2% DPC in acetone was applied to a roughly 2 cm by roughly 2 cm area of upper inner arm skin. Patch tests used Finn chambers with 0.01% DPC on the upper back, scored after 6 days by International Contact Dermatitis Research Group standards. The patient cohort, mostly female, included alopecia areata with under or over 50% scalp involvement, alopecia totalis and alopecia universalis. In alopecia patients, the study followed how the peripheral blood TCR repertoire changed in vivo over primary and secondary sensitization to diphenylcyclopropenone (DPC), a hapten. Patient blood was sampled pre-sensitization (week 0) and at 2, 6 and about 24 weeks after DPC sensitization. Patients additionally received weekly therapeutic DPC doses to the scalp throughout the roughly 25-week study period. Blood for TCR sequencing was provided by twenty-nine alopecia patients at one to four time points (pre-sensitization, 2, 6 and 24 weeks). Libraries were pooled for sequencing, and per-sample TCR yields varied mainly because of small differences in library volumes within the pool. Broader findings and caveats from the paper: The number of PT1 expanded TCRs positively correlated with patch test score, significant at thresholds 8, 16 and 32 but not 4. Repeated subsampling changed both the strength of the expansion versus patch-test correlation and the threshold at which that correlation became significant. Because all patients had alopecia, a presumed autoimmune disease, the immune response of the patients might differ from that of healthy individuals. Compared with pre-sensitization or healthy control sets, expanded TCRs formed significantly more large CDR3 similarity clusters, which is consistent with antigen-driven responses. The number of TCRs above 1 in 1000 frequency did not change with DPC sensitization; there was no evidence of global repertoire structure alterations.

The label giving this sample's time point can be read as: pre-sensitization, week 0. The treatment or condition tag for this specimen amounts to: therapeutic diphenylcyclopropenone sensitization with weekly scalp DPC. At each patch-test visit, blood was drawn before the patch test was applied. Eligible patients were aged 18 to 70, diagnosed with alopecia, deemed suitable for DPC therapy, and excluded if pregnant. Unfractionated whole blood was collected in Tempus Blood RNA tubes, and total RNA was extracted from that blood. This clonotype was detected only a few times. Its antigen is still unknown. Per-nucleotide qualities are absent, and no much larger clonotype sits a single base away. Library preparation employed RACE. Sequencer: NextSeq 500. During library preparation, unique molecular identifiers were attached to individual cDNA molecules so that TCRs could be counted in a quantitative, reproducible way. For every blood RNA sample, sequencing covered both the TCR alpha and TCR beta chains. Per the authors' processing: A median of about 89,000 TCRs per sample was observed, with a range of about 23,224 to 690,600. The Decombinator software suite was used to annotate the V, J and CDR3 of the TCR reads. Every sample was subsampled to the same number of TCRs (28,000) for the PS versus PT1 abundance plots. TCRs were defined as expanded if absent before sensitization and observed at least eight times at the 2-week time point. Using fastp at Q25 and MiXCR, TCRdb reprocessed the public reads and kept productive beta chains. All rows with the same CDR3 protein become a single entry with the most common DNA and genes. TCRdb's processing, not the authors' own work, is the source of the V and J calls. Here the sample has around 62,000 distinct CDR3 sequences; 6.5% to 8.5% occur a single time. The top ten clones comprise about 1.5% of the sample.

Relative to germline, V is missing 4 bases and J is missing 3 bases, with 3 bases of the junction outside any gene match. According to the germline V gene, CDR1 reads SGHRS and CDR2 reads YFSETQ. Inclusive of the bounding cysteine and phenylalanine, the CDR3 is 14 residues long. Only CDR3 DNA is held: 42 bases, read in frame from base 1. The TCR sequence derives from a woman aged 30 to 39 with alopecia areata. Some clones in this sample may be carry-over from other donors' samples. The sample in question was whole blood, obtained in connection with sensitization to the hapten diphenylcyclopropenone (DPC). The chain is assembled from TRBV5-1 and TRBJ1-3, with 8 middle bases fitting TRBD1. CDR3 sequence: CASSKTGDGNTIYF. The DNA is TGCGCCAGCAGCAAGACAGGGGATGGAAACACCATATATTTT.